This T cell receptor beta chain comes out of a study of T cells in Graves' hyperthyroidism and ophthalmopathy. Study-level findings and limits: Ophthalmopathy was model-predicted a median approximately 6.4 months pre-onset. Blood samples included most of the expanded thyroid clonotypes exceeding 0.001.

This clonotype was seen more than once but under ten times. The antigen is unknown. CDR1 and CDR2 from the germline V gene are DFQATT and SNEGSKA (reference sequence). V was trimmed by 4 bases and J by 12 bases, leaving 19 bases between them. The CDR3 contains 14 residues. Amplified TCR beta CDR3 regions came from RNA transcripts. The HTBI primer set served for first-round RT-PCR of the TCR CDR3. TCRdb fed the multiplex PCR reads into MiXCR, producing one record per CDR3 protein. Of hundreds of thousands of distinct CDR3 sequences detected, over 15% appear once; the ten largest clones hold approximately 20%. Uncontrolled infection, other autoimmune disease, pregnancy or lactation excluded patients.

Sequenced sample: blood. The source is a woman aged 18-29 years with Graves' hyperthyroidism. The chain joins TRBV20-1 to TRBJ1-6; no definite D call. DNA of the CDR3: TGCAGTGCTAATGAACCCGGACCCTGGAAACCCCTCCACTTT. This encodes CSANEPGPWKPLHF.